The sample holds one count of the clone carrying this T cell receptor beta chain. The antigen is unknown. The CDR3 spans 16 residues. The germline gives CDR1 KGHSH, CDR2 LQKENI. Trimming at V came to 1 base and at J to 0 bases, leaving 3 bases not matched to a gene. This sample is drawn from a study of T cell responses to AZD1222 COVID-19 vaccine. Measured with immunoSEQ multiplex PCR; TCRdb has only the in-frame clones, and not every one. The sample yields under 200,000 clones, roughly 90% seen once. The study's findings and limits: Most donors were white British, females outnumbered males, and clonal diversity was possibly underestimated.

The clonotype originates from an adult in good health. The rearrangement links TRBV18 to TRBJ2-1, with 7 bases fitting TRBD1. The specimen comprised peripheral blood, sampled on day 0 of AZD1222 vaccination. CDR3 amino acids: CASSPRQGLSYNEQFF. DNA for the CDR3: TGTGCCAGCTCACCACGACAGGGCCTCTCCTACAATGAGCAGTTCTTC.